In its sample, the clone carrying this T cell receptor (beta chain) was seen a few times. The CDR3 contains 15 residues. Trimming shortened V by 1 base and J by 0 bases, and 10 bases separated the two germline ends. Per germline, CDR1 SGHNT and CDR2 YENEEA. These data originate in a study of T-cell memory formation after mild COVID-19. Sample barcodes and UMIs were carried by the TCR alpha and TCR beta cDNA libraries that 5'RACE generated with constant-segment primers. TCRdb re-called the 5' RACE reads through MiXCR, storing one row per CDR3 protein. The sample lists more than 110,000 distinct CDR3 sequences, more than 13% occurring once.

The chain combines TRBV11-3 with TRBJ2-7; D perhaps matches TRBD2 (6 bases). The source is an adult woman who had mild COVID-19 (a few samples of this study predate the infection). Cell type and time point are not known. Input material: PBMCs or a T cell subset sorted from them (not recorded which). This CDR3 reads CASSLGDWSSYEQYF. The CDR3 nucleotides are TGTGCCAGCAGCTTAGGGGACTGGAGCTCCTACGAGCAGTACTTC. The full variable domain, with the rest looked up from reference TRBV11-3 and TRBJ2-7, is EAGVVQSPRYKIIEKKQPVAFWCNPISGHNTLYWYLQNLGQGPELLIRYENEEAVDDSQLPKDRFSAERLKGVDSTLKIQPAELGDSAVYLCASSLGDWSSYEQYFGPGTRLTVT.